Following are 13 T cell receptor beta chains from one sample sequenced in a study of blood T cell repertoires in COVID-19. Sequencing used immunoSEQ multiplex PCR; TCRdb keeps in-frame clones, though not all of them. The data show some 220,000 clones, roughly 82% seen once. Sequencing was carried out using peripheral blood. The receptor source for this set is a man between 45 and 60 years old with active or convalescent COVID-19.

The chain uses TRBV2 and TRBJ2-2; 10 bases are a match to TRBD1. Germline loops: CDR1 SNHLY, CDR2 FYNNEI. CDR3 length equals 15 residues. The V segment lost 9 bases and the J segment 4 bases; nucleotides outside the gene matches: 8. DNA of the CDR3: TGTGCCAGTGGAGCCGGGACAGGGGCCACCGGGGAGCTGTTTTTT. Residues: CASGAGTGATGELFF. Supplemented by reference TRBV2 and TRBJ2-2, the full variable domain reads EPEVTQTPSHQVTQMGQEVILRCVPISNHLYFYWYRQILGQKVEFLVSFYNNEISEKSEIFDDQFSVERPDGSNFTLKIRSTKLEDSAMYFCASGAGTGATGELFFGEGSRLTVL.

The chain has TRBV27 and TRBJ2-7, with D possibly being TRBD2 (6 bases). This CDR3 contains 17 residues. CDR1 and CDR2 from the germline V gene are MNHEY and SMNVEV (reference sequence). Trimming took 0 bases from V and 7 from J, leaving 22 bases between them. CDR3 residues: CASSLSADGRNLGEQYF. The DNA for the CDR3 is TGTGCCAGCAGTTTATCGGCTGACGGGAGAAATTTGGGGGAGCAGTACTTC.

This rearrangement joins TRBV4-1 to TRBJ2-6; the D gene is possibly TRBD1 (5 bases). Germline CDR1 is MGHRA and CDR2 is YSYEKL. This CDR3 has 17 amino acids. V dropped 1 base and J dropped 0 bases, with 10 bases sitting between them. Here the CDR3 reads CASSQGQQVSGANVLTF. The CDR3 DNA sequence: TGCGCCAGCAGCCAAGGCCAACAGGTCTCTGGGGCCAACGTCCTGACTTTC.

V gene TRBV5-4 combines with J gene TRBJ2-5; possibly TRBD2 for D (6 bases). The CDR3 covers 14 residues. V lost 0 bases and J 9 bases, leaving 15 bases between the germline ends. CDR1 is SGHNT and CDR2 is YYREEE in the germline V gene (reference sequence). The CDR3 DNA sequence: TGTGCCAGCAGCTTGGGGGGCGGGGTCCGGGCCCAGTACTTC. Amino acid sequence: CASSLGGGVRAQYF.

The chain employs TRBV7-9 and TRBJ1-5, with unresolved D. V was cut by 0 bases and J by 0 bases, with 9 bases left in between. The CDR3 runs 16 residues. CDR1 and CDR2 from the germline V gene are SEHNR and FQNEAQ (reference sequence). DNA of the CDR3: TGTGCCAGCAGCTTAGCGAACAGCTATAGCAATCAGCCCCAGCATTTT. It specifies CASSLANSYSNQPQHF.

This chain joins TRBV28 and TRBJ1-3; 7 bases match TRBD1. With 5 bases clipped from V and 0 bases from J, the junction kept 10 bases outside the gene matches. This CDR3 is 17 amino acids long. Germline V CDR1 and CDR2: MDHEN, SYDVKM. Here the CDR3 reads CASSPSRGPFSGNTIYF. The CDR3 nucleotides read TGTGCCAGCAGTCCGTCGAGGGGGCCCTTCTCTGGAAACACCATATATTTT.

V is TRBV11-2 and J is TRBJ1-1; the D is unclear. Per the germline V gene, CDR1 is SGHAT and CDR2 is FQNNGV. The CDR3 has 13 amino acids. V was clipped by 3 bases and J by 3 bases, with 8 bases between them. The chain's CDR3 is CASSLRVDTEAFF. CDR3 DNA sequence: TGTGCCAGCAGCTTGCGGGTCGACACTGAAGCTTTCTTT.

The chain links TRBV28 to TRBJ1-2; D is ambiguous. Germline CDR1 is MDHEN and CDR2 is SYDVKM. CDR3 size: 11 residues. V lost 2 bases and J 8 bases, leaving 6 bases between the germline ends. CDR3 sequence reads: CASSLRGGYTF. CDR3 nucleotides: TGTGCCAGCAGTTTAAGAGGCGGCTACACCTTC.

The V and J genes are TRBV10-3 and TRBJ1-1; 9 nucleotides agree with TRBD1. This CDR3 is built from 13 residues. The V segment lost 7 bases and the J segment 4 bases; nucleotides outside the gene matches: 4. Germline lookup yields CDR1 ENHRY and CDR2 SYGVKD. The CDR3 sequence: CAITPTGGTEAFF. CDR3 nucleotides: TGTGCCATCACTCCGACAGGGGGCACTGAAGCTTTCTTT.

The sample holds a few counts of this clone. The chain is built from TRBV7-2 and TRBJ1-5, with TRBD1 matching 10 bases. The germline V gene encodes CDR1 SGHTA and CDR2 FQGNSA. The CDR3 is made up of 15 amino acids. The junction had 5 bases not matched to a gene; V was cut back by 3 bases and J by 6 bases. CDR3 bases: TGTGCCAGCAGCTTTGGACAGGGGGAGGGTCAGCCCCAGCATTTT. Translation gives CASSFGQGEGQPQHF.

This clone was seen only once. The chain joins TRBV11-3 to TRBJ2-2; TRBD1 agrees at 11 bases. In germline, CDR1 is SGHNT, CDR2 YENEEA. The CDR3 has 15 residues. Unmatched junction bases numbered 6, after V lost 5 bases and J lost 7 bases. In nucleotides, the CDR3 is TGTGCCAGCAGCCCCCGGACAGGGGGCGGCGGGGAGCTGTTTTTT. It translates to CASSPRTGGGGELFF.

The J gene is TRBJ1-3, the V gene TRBV9, with unresolved D. CDR1 is SGDLS and CDR2 is YYNGEE in the germline V gene. CDR3 length: 16 residues. V shed 4 bases and J shed 0 bases, with 14 bases lying between them. CDR3 residues: CASSQAGPNSGNTIYF. CDR3 in DNA: TGTGCCAGCAGCCAGGCGGGCCCAAACTCTGGAAACACCATATATTTT.

J is TRBJ1-1 and V is TRBV5-1; D is unclear. Looked up from germline, CDR1 is SGHRS and CDR2 is YFSETQ. The CDR3 spans 14 residues. Trimming removed 4 bases from V and 11 bases from J, with 21 bases in between. Here the CDR3 reads CASSPITEALEAFF. In DNA form, the CDR3 reads TGCGCCAGCAGCCCAATAACGGAGGCCCTTGAGGCTTTCTTT.